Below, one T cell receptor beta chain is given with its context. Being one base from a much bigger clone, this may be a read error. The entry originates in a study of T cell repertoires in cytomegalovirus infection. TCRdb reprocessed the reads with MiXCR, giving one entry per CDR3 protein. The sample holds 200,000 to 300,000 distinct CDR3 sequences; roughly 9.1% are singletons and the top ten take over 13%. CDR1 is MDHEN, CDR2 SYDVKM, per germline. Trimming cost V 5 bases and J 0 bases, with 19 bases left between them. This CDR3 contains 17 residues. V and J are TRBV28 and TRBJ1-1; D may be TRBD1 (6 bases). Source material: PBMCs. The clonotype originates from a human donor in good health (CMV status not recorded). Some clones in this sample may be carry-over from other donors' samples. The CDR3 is CASSMRTESHLNTEAFF. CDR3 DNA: TGTGCCAGCAGTATGCGGACAGAGAGTCACTTGAACACTGAAGCTTTCTTT.